The 14 T cell receptor beta chains reported below all come from one sample, sequenced in a study of blood T cell repertoires in COVID-19. Produced via immunoSEQ multiplex PCR; TCRdb's table is partial and in-frame only. The sample yields under 250,000 clones, approximately 90% seen once. Sequencing input: PBMCs or T cells enriched from blood (not recorded which). These receptors were obtained from a woman aged 18-29 years in a cohort exposed to, infected with or recovered from COVID-19 (not recorded which).

This clone has a single count. The chain couples TRBV7-9 to TRBJ2-7; a weak D match, TRBD2 (6 bases). Germline CDR1 and CDR2: SEHNR and FQNEAQ (reference sequence). This CDR3 has 15 amino acids. The V gene lost 7 bases and the J gene lost 1 base, with 17 bases spanning the gap. The CDR3 DNA sequence: TGTGCCAGCACCCCCTCTTCGGGGGTTTCCTACGAGCAGTACTTC. Protein: CASTPSSGVSYEQYF.

The V gene is TRBV23-1, the J gene TRBJ1-2; possible D gene TRBD1, 6 bases. TRBV23-1 is flagged as an ORF with uncertain function. Trimming stripped 0 bases from V and 3 bases from J, with 14 bases between. The CDR3 loop spans 16 amino acids. The CDR3 loop reads CASSQSLGARYYGYTF. CDR3 coding DNA: TGCGCCAGCAGTCAATCGCTGGGGGCGCGATACTATGGCTACACCTTC.

The chain links TRBV18 to TRBJ2-3; 9 nucleotides match TRBD2. The CDR3 is 17 residues long. Trimming at V came to 2 bases and at J to 0 bases, leaving 6 bases not matched to a gene. Germline CDR1 reads KGHSH; CDR2 reads LQKENI. The DNA of the CDR3 is TGTGCCAGCTCACCAGCGACTAGCGGAACTAGCACAGATACGCAGTATTTT. It is translated as CASSPATSGTSTDTQYF. Full variable domain (rest looked up from reference TRBV18 and TRBJ2-3): NAGVMQNPRHLVRRRGQEARLRCSPMKGHSHVYWYRQLPEEGLKFMVYLQKENIIDESGMPKERFSAEFPKEGPSILRIQQVVRGDSAAYFCASSPATSGTSTDTQYFGPGTRLTVL.

The V gene is TRBV7-8, the J gene TRBJ1-4; a weak D match, TRBD1 (6 bases). The CDR3 is 13 residues long. Deletions cut 0 bases from V and 11 bases from J, with 10 bases between. Germline V gene lookup returns CDR1 SGHVS and CDR2 FQNEAQ. The CDR3 loop is CASSLAGQFKLFF. As DNA, the CDR3 is TGTGCCAGCAGCTTAGCCGGACAGTTTAAACTGTTTTTT.

The genes are TRBV6-5 and TRBJ1-5; tentatively, D is TRBD1 (6 bases). Trimming shortened V by 7 bases and J by 7 bases, and 20 bases separated the two germline ends. CDR3 length equals 15 residues. Germline CDR1 MNHEY, CDR2 SVGAGI. CDR3 bases: TGTGCCAGCACTTCGGACAGAAGAGTTAGCCAGCCCCAGCATTTT. Its protein is CASTSDRRVSQPQHF.

The chain couples TRBV12-3 or TRBV12-4 to TRBJ2-5; the D gene is possibly TRBD2 (5 bases). CDR3 length: 13 residues. V was cut by 2 bases and J by 3 bases, with 7 bases left in between. This CDR3 is CASSLYGEETQYF. CDR3 DNA: TGTGCCAGCAGTTTATACGGGGAAGAGACCCAGTACTTC.

The J gene is TRBJ1-2, the V gene TRBV5-6; possible D gene TRBD1, 5 bases. The CDR3 length is 12 residues. Germline CDR1 SGHDT, CDR2 YYEEEE. The V end was cut by 5 bases, the J end by 6 bases, with 11 bases between. CDR3 residues: CASSYQGDGYTF. CDR3 DNA: TGTGCCAGCAGTTACCAGGGCGATGGCTACACCTTC.

This clone was detected once. The chain employs TRBV7-9 and TRBJ2-1; 12 bases map to TRBD2. The CDR3 has 15 amino acids. Germline lookup yields CDR1 SEHNR and CDR2 FQNEAQ (reference sequence). V gave up 5 bases and J gave up 7 bases; unmatched junction bases: 6. In DNA form, the CDR3 reads TGTGCCAGCAGCCGAGTACTAGCGGGAGGTAATGAGCAGTTCTTC. Residues: CASSRVLAGGNEQFF.

CDR3 region: CASSEFDGRNSPLHF. Written as DNA, the CDR3 is TGTGCCAGCAGTGAATTCGACGGGAGGAATTCACCCCTCCACTTT. The gene calls are TRBV2 and TRBJ1-6; D is ambiguous. In germline, CDR1 is SNHLY, CDR2 FYNNEI. Deletions cut 2 bases from V and 7 bases from J, with 12 bases between. The CDR3 sequence is 15 residues long.

V usage is TRBV27 and J usage is TRBJ2-7; 7 bases fit TRBD2. V gave up 7 bases and J gave up 0 bases; unmatched junction bases: 6. This CDR3 is built from 14 residues. Germline V CDR1 and CDR2: MNHEY, SMNVEV (reference sequence). CDR3 protein: CASKLARSSYEQYF. The DNA of the CDR3 is TGTGCCAGCAAACTAGCGAGGAGCTCCTACGAGCAGTACTTC.

This chain uses TRBV5-1 with TRBJ2-7, with 8 bases that match TRBD1. Looked up from germline, CDR1 is SGHRS and CDR2 is YFSETQ. Trimming took 0 bases from V and 3 from J; bases not matched to a gene: 8. This CDR3 has 16 residues. The CDR3 nucleotides read TGCGCCAGCAGCTTGGGAGCAACAGGGGGATACTACGAGCAGTACTTC. It codes for CASSLGATGGYYEQYF.

The gene calls are TRBV11-3 and TRBJ1-2, with D hard to call. Trimming shortened V by 5 bases and J by 2 bases, and 15 bases separated the two germline ends. There are 15 residues in the CDR3. CDR1 and CDR2 from the germline V gene are SGHNT and YENEEA. The CDR3 region is CASSPGLGNNYGYTF. CDR3 sequence (DNA): TGTGCCAGCAGCCCTGGTCTCGGGAACAACTATGGCTACACCTTC.

V usage is TRBV7-9 and J usage is TRBJ2-2, with D possibly TRBD2 on 6 matching bases. Between the trimmed V and J ends, which lost 8 bases and 0 bases, there was a span of 13 bases. The CDR3 loop spans 15 amino acids. The germline gives CDR1 SEHNR, CDR2 FQNEAQ (reference sequence). The CDR3: CASGSWEANTGELFF. In DNA form, the CDR3 reads TGTGCCAGCGGTAGCTGGGAGGCGAACACCGGGGAGCTGTTTTTT.

The chain uses TRBV6-6 and TRBJ1-2; D gene uncertain. Germline-derived CDR1 and CDR2 are MNHNY and SVGAGI (reference sequence). With 6 bases removed from V and 4 bases from J, the gap between germline ends came to 9 bases. The CDR3 extends over 12 amino acids. The CDR3 sequence is CASRDSLYGYTF. The CDR3 DNA is TGTGCCAGCAGGGACTCTCTCTATGGCTACACCTTC.